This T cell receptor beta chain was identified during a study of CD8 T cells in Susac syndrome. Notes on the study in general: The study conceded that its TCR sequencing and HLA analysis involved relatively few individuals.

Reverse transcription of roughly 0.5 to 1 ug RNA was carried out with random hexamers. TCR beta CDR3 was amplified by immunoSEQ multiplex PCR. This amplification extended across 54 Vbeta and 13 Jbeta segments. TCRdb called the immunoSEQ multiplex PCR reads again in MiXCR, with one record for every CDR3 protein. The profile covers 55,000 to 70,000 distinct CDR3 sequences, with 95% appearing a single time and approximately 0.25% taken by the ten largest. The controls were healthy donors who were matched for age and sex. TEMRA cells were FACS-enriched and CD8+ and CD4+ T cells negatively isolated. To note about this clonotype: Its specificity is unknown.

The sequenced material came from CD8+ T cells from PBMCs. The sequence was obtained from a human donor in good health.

CDR3 DNA: TGTGCCATGCGGACAGGGGAGAACACTGAAGCTTTCTTT. It encodes CAMRTGENTEAFF. J is TRBJ1-1 and V is TRBV2, with 9 bases that match TRBD1. The junction had 4 bases not matched to a gene; V was cut back by 10 bases and J by 1 base. The CDR3 runs to 13 residues. Germline loops: CDR1 SNHLY, CDR2 FYNNEI.